This T cell receptor beta chain was captured by sequencing in a study of blood T cell repertoires in COVID-19. Study as a whole: Specimens from acute and convalescent COVID-19 originated in the United States, Italy and Spain.

This clone was found a few times. Participants, roughly 18 to 89 years old, spanned 24 US areas. Original processing methods: Scientists estimated how many nucleated cells there were by amplifying reference gene primers. Here immunoSEQ multiplex PCR was the method, and the copy in TCRdb shows in-frame clones only, minus some. D and trimming were read from the DNA, whereas the V and J calls and clone size are those reported in that table. The sample records approximately 250,000 clones, about nine tenths being singletons. Sequencing used PBMCs or T cells enriched from blood (not recorded which). The sequence derives from a woman aged 30 to 39 with acute COVID-19.

CDR3 in amino acids: CASSLPGQGAHEQYF. The CDR3 DNA sequence: TGTGCCAGCAGCTTACCGGGACAGGGGGCCCACGAGCAGTACTTC. This chain links TRBV5-4 with TRBJ2-7, with TRBD1 identical over 12 bases. The CDR3 has 15 amino acids. Per the germline V gene, CDR1 is SGHNT and CDR2 is YYREEE (reference sequence). The V gene end was trimmed by 2 bases and the J gene end by 5 bases; junction bases not matched to a gene: 5.